Here is one T cell receptor (beta chain) with its context. Antigen specificity is unknown. Other DNA sequences within the sample encode an identical CDR3. The source of the sample is a study of shared clonotypes between healthy human individuals. Germline V CDR1 and CDR2: DFQATT, SNEGSKA (reference sequence). The CDR3 covers 11 residues. The V gene lost 3 bases and the J gene lost 1 base, with 1 base spanning the gap. Clones were read by immunoSEQ multiplex PCR, and TCRdb kept only the in-frame ones, dropping some. The sample shows approximately 1,500,000 clones, 98% of them seen only once. Broader study findings: Clonotypes shared by all four donors outscored non-shared clonotypes in generation probability. In this cohort, only blood was sampled, and tissue repertoires likely differ.

What was sequenced was naive CD4+ T cells sorted from blood. Documented subset: CD45RA+ positively selected. V is TRBV20-1 and J is TRBJ2-1; no firm D call. This receptor was identified in a man under 40 in good health. The CDR3 bases are TGCAGTGCTAGTTCCTACAATGAGCAGTTCTTC. Its protein is CSASSYNEQFF.